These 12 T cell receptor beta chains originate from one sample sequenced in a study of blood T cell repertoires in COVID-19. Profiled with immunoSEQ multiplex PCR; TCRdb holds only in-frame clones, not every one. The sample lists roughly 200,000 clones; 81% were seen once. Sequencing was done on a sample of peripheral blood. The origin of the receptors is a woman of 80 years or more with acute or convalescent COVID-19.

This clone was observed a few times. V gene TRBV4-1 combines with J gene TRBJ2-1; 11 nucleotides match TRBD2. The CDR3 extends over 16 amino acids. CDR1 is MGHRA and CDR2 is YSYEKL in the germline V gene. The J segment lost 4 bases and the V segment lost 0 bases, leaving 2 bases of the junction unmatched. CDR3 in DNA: TGCGCCAGCAGCCAAGACCCTAGCGGGGGGTACAATGAGCAGTTCTTC. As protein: CASSQDPSGGYNEQFF.

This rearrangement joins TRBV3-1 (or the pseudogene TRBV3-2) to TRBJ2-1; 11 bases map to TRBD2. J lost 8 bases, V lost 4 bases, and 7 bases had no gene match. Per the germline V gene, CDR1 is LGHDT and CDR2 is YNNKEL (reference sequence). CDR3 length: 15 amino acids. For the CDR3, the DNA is TGTGCCAGCAGCCCACTAGCGGGAGCTTTCCATGAGCAGTTCTTC. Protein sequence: CASSPLAGAFHEQFF.

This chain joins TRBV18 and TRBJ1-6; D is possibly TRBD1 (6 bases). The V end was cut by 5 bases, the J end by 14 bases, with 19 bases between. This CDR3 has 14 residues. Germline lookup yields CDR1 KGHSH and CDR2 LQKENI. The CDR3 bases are TGTGCCAGCTCAGTAACAGGGTCGCCAATGGCCCTCCACTTT. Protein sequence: CASSVTGSPMALHF.

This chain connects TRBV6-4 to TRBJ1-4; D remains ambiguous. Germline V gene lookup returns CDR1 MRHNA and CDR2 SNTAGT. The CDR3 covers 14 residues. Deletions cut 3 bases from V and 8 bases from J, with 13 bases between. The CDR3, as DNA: TGTGCCAGCAGTGAGGGAACACGGGGAGAAAAACTGTTTTTT. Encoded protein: CASSEGTRGEKLFF.

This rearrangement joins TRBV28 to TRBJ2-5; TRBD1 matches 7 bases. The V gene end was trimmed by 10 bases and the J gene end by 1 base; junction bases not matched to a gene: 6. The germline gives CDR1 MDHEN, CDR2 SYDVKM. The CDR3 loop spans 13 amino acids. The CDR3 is CATGSGGQETQYF. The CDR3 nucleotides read TGTGCCACAGGTTCAGGGGGCCAAGAGACCCAGTACTTC.

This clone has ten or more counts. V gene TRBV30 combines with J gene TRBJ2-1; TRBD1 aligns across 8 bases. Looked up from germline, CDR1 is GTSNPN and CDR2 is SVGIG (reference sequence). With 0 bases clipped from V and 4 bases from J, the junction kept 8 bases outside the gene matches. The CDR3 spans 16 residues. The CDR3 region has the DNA TGTGCCTGGAGTGTAGGTGAGACAGGGGCTTACAATGAGCAGTTCTTC. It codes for CAWSVGETGAYNEQFF.

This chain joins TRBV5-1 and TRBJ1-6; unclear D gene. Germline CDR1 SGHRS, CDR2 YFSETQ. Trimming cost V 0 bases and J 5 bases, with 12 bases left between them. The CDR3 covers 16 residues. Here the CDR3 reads CASSLELVANNSPLHF. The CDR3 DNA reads TGCGCCAGCAGCTTGGAGCTCGTCGCAAATAATTCACCCCTCCACTTT.

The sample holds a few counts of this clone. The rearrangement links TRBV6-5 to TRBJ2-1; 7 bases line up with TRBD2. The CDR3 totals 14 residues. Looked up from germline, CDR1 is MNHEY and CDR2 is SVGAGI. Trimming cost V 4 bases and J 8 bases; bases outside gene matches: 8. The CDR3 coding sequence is TGTGCCAGCAGTTTCCTCGGGAGGAGGGATGAGCAGTTCTTC. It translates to CASSFLGRRDEQFF.

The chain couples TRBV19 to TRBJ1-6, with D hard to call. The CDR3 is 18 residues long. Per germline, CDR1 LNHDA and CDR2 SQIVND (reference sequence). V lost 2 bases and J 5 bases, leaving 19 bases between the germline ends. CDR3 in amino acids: CASSIMVGGEANNSPLHF. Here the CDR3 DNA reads TGTGCCAGTAGTATAATGGTCGGCGGAGAAGCCAATAATTCACCCCTCCACTTT.

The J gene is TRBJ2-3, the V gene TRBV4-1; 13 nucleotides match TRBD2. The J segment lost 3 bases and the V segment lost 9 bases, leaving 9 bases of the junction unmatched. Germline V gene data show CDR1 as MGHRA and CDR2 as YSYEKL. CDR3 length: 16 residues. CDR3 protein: CASTSGGAVRTDTQYF. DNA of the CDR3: TGCGCCAGTACTAGCGGGGGGGCCGTGCGAACAGATACGCAGTATTTT.

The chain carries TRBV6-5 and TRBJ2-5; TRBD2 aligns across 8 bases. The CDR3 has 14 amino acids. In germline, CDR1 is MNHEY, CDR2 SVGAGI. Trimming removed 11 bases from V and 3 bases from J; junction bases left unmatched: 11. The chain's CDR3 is CAGQSGSREETQYF. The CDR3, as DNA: TGTGCCGGTCAAAGCGGGAGTAGGGAAGAGACCCAGTACTTC.

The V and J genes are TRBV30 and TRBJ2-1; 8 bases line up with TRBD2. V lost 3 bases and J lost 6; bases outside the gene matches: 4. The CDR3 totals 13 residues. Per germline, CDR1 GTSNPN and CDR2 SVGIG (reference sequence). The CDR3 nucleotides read TGTGCCTGGAGGTCGAGCGGGAGCAATGAGCAGTTCTTC. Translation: CAWRSSGSNEQFF.